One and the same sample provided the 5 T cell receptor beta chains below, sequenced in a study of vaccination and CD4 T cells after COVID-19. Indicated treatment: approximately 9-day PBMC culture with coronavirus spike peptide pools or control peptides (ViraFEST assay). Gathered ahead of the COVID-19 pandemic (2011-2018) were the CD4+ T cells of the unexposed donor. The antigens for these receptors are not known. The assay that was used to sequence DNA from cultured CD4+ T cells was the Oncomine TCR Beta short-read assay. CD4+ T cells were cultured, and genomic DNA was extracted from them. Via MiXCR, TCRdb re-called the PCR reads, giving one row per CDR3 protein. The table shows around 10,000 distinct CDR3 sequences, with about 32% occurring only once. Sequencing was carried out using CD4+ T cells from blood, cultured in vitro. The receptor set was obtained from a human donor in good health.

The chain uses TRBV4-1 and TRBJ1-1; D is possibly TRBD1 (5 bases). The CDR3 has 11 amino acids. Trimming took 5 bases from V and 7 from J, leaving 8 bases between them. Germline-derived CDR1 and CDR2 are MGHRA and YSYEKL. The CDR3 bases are TGCGCCAGCAGCGCGACAGATGAAGCTTTCTTT. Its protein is CASSATDEAFF.

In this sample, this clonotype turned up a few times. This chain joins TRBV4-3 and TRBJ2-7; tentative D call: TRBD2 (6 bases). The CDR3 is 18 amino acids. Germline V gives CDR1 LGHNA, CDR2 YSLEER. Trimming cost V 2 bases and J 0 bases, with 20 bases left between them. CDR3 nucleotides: TGCGCCAGCAGCCAAATGGGGGGAGACGACTTCTTCTCCTACGAGCAGTACTTC. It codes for CASSQMGGDDFFSYEQYF.

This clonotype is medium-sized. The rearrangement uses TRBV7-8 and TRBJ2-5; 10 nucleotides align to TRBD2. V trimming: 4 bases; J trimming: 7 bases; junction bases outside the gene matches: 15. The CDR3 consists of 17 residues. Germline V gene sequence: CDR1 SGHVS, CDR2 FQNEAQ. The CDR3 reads CASSSRVASGSMGTQYF. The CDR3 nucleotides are TGTGCCAGCAGCTCCCGGGTAGCTAGCGGGAGCATGGGGACCCAGTACTTC.

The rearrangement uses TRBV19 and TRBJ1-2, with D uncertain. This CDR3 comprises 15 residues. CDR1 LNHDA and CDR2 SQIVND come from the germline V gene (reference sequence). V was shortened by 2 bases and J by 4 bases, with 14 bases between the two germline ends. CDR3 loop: CASSIISPPAYGYTF. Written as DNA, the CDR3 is TGTGCCAGTAGTATAATCTCCCCACCGGCCTATGGCTACACCTTC.

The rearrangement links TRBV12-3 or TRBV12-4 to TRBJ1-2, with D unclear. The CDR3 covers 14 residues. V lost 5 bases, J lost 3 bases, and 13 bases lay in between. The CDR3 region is CASSRLRADYGYTF. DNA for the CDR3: TGTGCCAGCAGTCGTCTTAGGGCAGACTATGGCTACACCTTC.